This TCR beta chain was found in a study of immune evolution from preneoplasia to lung adenocarcinoma. Sequencing used immunoSEQ multiplex PCR; TCRdb keeps in-frame clones, though not all of them. This sample has thousands of clones; roughly three quarters occur once, and the top ten carry about 7.4%. Two lung cancer pathologists independently confirmed each histologic diagnosis. The CDR3 covers 13 residues. CDR1 and CDR2 (germline): SGHRS, YFSETQ. V shed 1 base and J shed 6 bases, with 10 bases lying between them. The V gene is TRBV5-1, the J gene TRBJ1-1; D is ambiguous. The material sequenced was FFPE adjacent normal lung tissue. This clonotype was sampled from a person aged 55-80 years with lung adenocarcinoma. CDR3 loop: CASSLRREAEAFF. The CDR3 bases are TGCGCCAGCAGCTTGAGGAGGGAGGCTGAAGCTTTCTTT.